These 18 T cell receptor beta chains share one sample of origin, sequenced in a study of T cells in Graves' hyperthyroidism and ophthalmopathy. Using RNA transcripts as the source, TCR beta CDR3 regions were amplified. Carried out on the TCR CDR3, a first-round RT-PCR used the HTBI primer set. TCRdb analysed the multiplex PCR reads with MiXCR anew, one entry per CDR3 protein. This table holds some 270,000 distinct CDR3 sequences, about an eighth found once. Sequencing was carried out using blood. The receptors come from a woman aged 40 to 50 with Graves' hyperthyroidism.

This clonotype was counted only a few times. The V call is TRBV9, the J call TRBJ2-3; TRBD2 aligns across 7 bases. Trimming removed 3 bases from V and 5 bases from J; junction bases left unmatched: 18. Germline V CDR1 and CDR2: SGDLS, YYNGEE. The CDR3 has 18 amino acids. The DNA of the CDR3 is TGTGCCAGCAGCGAGCTAGGGTTACCCAGCGGGATTGGAGATACGCAGTATTTT. Protein: CASSELGLPSGIGDTQYF.

The chain joins TRBV6-2 or TRBV6-3 to TRBJ2-7, with 8 bases matching TRBD1. V gave up 5 bases and J gave up 5 bases; unmatched junction bases: 14. The CDR3 has 16 amino acids. Germline values: CDR1 MNHEY, CDR2 SVGEGT. The CDR3 region is CASSTTRTGIRNEQYF. DNA of the CDR3: TGTGCCAGCAGTACCACTCGGACAGGGATTCGGAACGAGCAGTACTTC.

This clonotype was found a few times. The genes are TRBV6-1 and TRBJ2-1, with 8 positions matching TRBD2. The CDR3 is made up of 14 amino acids. Per germline, CDR1 MNHNS and CDR2 SASEGT. The V and J ends lost 4 bases and 7 bases, in that order; junction bases with no gene match: 6. DNA for the CDR3: TGTGCCAGCAGTGGAGTCGGGACTAGAAATGAGCAGTTCTTC. It yields the protein CASSGVGTRNEQFF.

With respect to this clonotype: A much bigger clone sits one base away, suggesting this may be a read error. This chain connects TRBV30 to TRBJ1-1; 7 nucleotides align to TRBD1. With 2 bases clipped from V and 4 bases from J, the junction kept 13 bases outside the gene matches. This CDR3 spans 16 amino acids. The germline V gene has CDR1 GTSNPN and CDR2 SVGIG (reference sequence). The CDR3 protein is CAWSNLAGAGGTEAFF. The CDR3 DNA reads TGTGCCTGGAGTAACTTGGCAGGAGCAGGGGGCACTGAAGCTTTCTTT.

The sample holds many counts of this clonotype. The chain links TRBV7-3 to TRBJ2-1; D call uncertain. The CDR3 length is 15 residues. Germline V gene sequence: CDR1 SGHTA, CDR2 FQGTGA. V lost 1 base, J lost 6 bases, and 13 bases lay in between. The CDR3 nucleotides read TGTGCCAGCAGCTTAATGGCCGCCGCCACCAATGAGCAGTTCTTC. This codes for CASSLMAAATNEQFF.

The chain combines TRBV20-1 with TRBJ2-7; 7 bases line up with TRBD2. Germline V lookup: CDR1 DFQATT, CDR2 SNEGSKA (reference sequence). Trimming at V came to 6 bases and at J to 2 bases, leaving 10 bases not matched to a gene. This CDR3 has 14 residues. The CDR3 coding sequence is TGCAGTGCGACTCCGGGAGGTCGGGCCTACGAGCAGTACTTC. This gives the protein CSATPGGRAYEQYF.

Ten or more counts support this clonotype. The V call is TRBV7-9, the J call TRBJ2-3; TRBD2 is a possible D gene (5 bases). The CDR3 spans 13 residues. Germline V gives CDR1 SEHNR, CDR2 FQNEAQ (reference sequence). Trimming pared 5 bases from V and 4 bases from J, leaving 10 bases between. For the CDR3, the DNA is TGTGCCAGCAGCCTAGGACTTTCAGATACGCAGTATTTT. This translates into CASSLGLSDTQYF.

V and J are TRBV7-9 and TRBJ1-1; 7 positions match TRBD1. The V and J ends lost 6 bases and 2 bases, in that order; junction bases with no gene match: 6. CDR3 size: 14 residues. Germline-derived CDR1 and CDR2 are SEHNR and FQNEAQ (reference sequence). The CDR3 here is CASRKGTDNTEAFF. The CDR3 DNA sequence: TGTGCCAGCAGGAAAGGGACAGATAACACTGAAGCTTTCTTT.

This clonotype was recorded many times. The rearrangement joins TRBV5-1 to TRBJ1-2, with no clear D. CDR3 size: 15 residues. Per the germline V gene, CDR1 is SGHRS and CDR2 is YFSETQ. The germline V and J ends were trimmed by 1 base and 7 bases, with 17 bases remaining between them. The CDR3 nucleotides are TGCGCCAGCAGCTTGAGCCCCATAGGGAGCGGTGGCTACACCTTC. It yields the protein CASSLSPIGSGGYTF.

This clonotype appeared a few times. The V and J genes are TRBV7-2 and TRBJ2-3; 8 nucleotides align to TRBD2. The CDR3 runs to 16 residues. Germline CDR1 and CDR2: SGHTA and FQGNSA. V trimming: 2 bases; J trimming: 4 bases; junction bases outside the gene matches: 8. The CDR3 sequence is CASSLFGASGSDTQYF. CDR3 nucleotide sequence: TGTGCCAGCAGCTTATTTGGGGCTAGCGGGTCAGATACGCAGTATTTT.

At least ten counts were recorded for this clonotype. The chain uses TRBV13 and TRBJ1-4; 7 nucleotides align to TRBD1. V was pared by 4 bases and J by 8 bases, with 16 bases of the junction left unmatched. This CDR3 contains 17 residues. CDR1 is PRHDT, CDR2 FYEKMQ, per germline (reference sequence). The CDR3 sequence is CASSSGGQVDSAEKLFF. The CDR3 DNA sequence: TGTGCCAGCAGCTCCGGTGGACAGGTAGACTCGGCGGAAAAACTGTTTTTT.

In the case of this clonotype: Being one base from a much bigger clone, this may be a read error. The V gene is TRBV27, the J gene TRBJ1-5; no clear D. This CDR3 has 14 amino acids. CDR1 and CDR2 (germline): MNHEY, SMNVEV (reference sequence). This chain's CDR3 is CASSFQYSNQPPHF. The CDR3 region has the DNA TGTGCCAGCAGTTTCCAGTATAGCAATCAGCCCCCGCATTTT.

This clonotype was picked up many times. The J gene is TRBJ1-4, the V gene TRBV12-3 or TRBV12-4; possibly TRBD1 for D (6 bases). Trimming shortened V by 5 bases and J by 6 bases, and 13 bases separated the two germline ends. The CDR3 sequence is 14 residues long. CDR3 sequence reads: CASSRTGRYEKLFF. CDR3 in DNA: TGTGCCAGCAGTCGTACAGGGAGGTATGAAAAACTGTTTTTT.

The V gene is TRBV7-9, the J gene TRBJ2-3; TRBD2 aligns across 11 bases. Germline V CDR1 and CDR2: SEHNR, FQNEAQ (reference sequence). With V trimmed by 10 bases and J by 6 bases, 6 bases remained unmatched. The CDR3 has 13 amino acids. The CDR3 DNA is TGTGCCACAAATAGCGGGAGGGCGGATACGCAGTATTTT. Protein: CATNSGRADTQYF.

This clonotype was counted ten times or more. This chain joins TRBV6-2 or TRBV6-3 and TRBJ2-7, with TRBD2 identical over 14 bases. Germline V gene sequence: CDR1 MNHEY, CDR2 SVGEGT. After removal of 5 bases from V and 5 bases from J, the junction contained 2 bases not matched to a gene. The CDR3 extends over 14 amino acids. The CDR3 DNA follows: TGTGCCAGCAGTGGGACTAGCGGGAGCGACGAGCAGTACTTC. Protein product: CASSGTSGSDEQYF.

This clonotype was seen repeatedly, ten times or more. The chain combines TRBV10-3 with TRBJ2-3; 7 nucleotides match TRBD1. There are 14 residues in the CDR3. Germline V gene lookup returns CDR1 ENHRY and CDR2 SYGVKD. J was trimmed by 6 bases and V by 6 bases; bases with no gene match: 9. The CDR3 DNA sequence: TGTGCCATCAGGGGCTCGACAGGGACGGATACGCAGTATTTT. It is translated as CAIRGSTGTDTQYF.

This clonotype was picked up many times. The chain carries TRBV20-1 and TRBJ2-3, with 13 bases matching TRBD2. Trimming took 8 bases from V and 1 from J; bases not matched to a gene: 9. The germline gives CDR1 DFQATT, CDR2 SNEGSKA (reference sequence). The CDR3 is 16 amino acids. The CDR3 DNA is TGCAGTTTCGGACTAGCGGGAGTTCAGGGCACAGATACGCAGTATTTT. It yields the protein CSFGLAGVQGTDTQYF.

This clonotype was recorded many times. The V and J genes are TRBV6-6 and TRBJ1-2; D remains ambiguous. Germline V gene sequence: CDR1 MNHNY, CDR2 SVGAGI (reference sequence). The CDR3 extends over 14 amino acids. V lost 2 bases, J lost 5 bases, and 12 bases lay in between. The CDR3 region is CASSYGSGAYGYTF. The CDR3, as DNA: TGTGCCAGCAGTTACGGCTCAGGCGCTTATGGCTACACCTTC.